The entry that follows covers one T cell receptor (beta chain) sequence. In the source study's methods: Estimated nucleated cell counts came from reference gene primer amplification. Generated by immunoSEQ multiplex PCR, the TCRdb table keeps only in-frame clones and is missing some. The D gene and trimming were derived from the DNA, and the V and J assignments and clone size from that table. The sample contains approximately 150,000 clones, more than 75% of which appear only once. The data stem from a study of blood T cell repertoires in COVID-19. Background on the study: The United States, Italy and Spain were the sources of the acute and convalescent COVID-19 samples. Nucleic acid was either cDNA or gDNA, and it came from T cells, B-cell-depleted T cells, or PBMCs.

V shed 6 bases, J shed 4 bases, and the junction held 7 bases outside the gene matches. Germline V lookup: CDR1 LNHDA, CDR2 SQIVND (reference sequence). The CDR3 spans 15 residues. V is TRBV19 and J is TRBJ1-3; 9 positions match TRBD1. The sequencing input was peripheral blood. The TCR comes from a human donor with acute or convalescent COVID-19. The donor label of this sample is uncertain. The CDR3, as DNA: TGTGCCAGTAGGACCCGGGACAGGGTCGGAAACACCATATATTTT. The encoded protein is CASRTRDRVGNTIYF. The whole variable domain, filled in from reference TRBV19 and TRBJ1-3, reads DGGITQSPKYLFRKEGQNVTLSCEQNLNHDAMYWYRQDPGQGLRLIYYSQIVNDFQKGDIAEGYSVSREKKESFPLTVTSAQKNPTAFYLCASRTRDRVGNTIYFGEGSWLTVV.